Each of the 14 T cell receptor beta chains below was sequenced from the same sample in a study of radiotherapy plus CTLA-4 blockade in lung cancer. Sequencing used immunoSEQ multiplex PCR; TCRdb keeps in-frame clones, though not all of them. The sample includes about 51,000 clones, 70% to 80% of them seen just once. The sample here was peripheral blood, taken from a patient treated with radiotherapy plus ipilimumab. The receptor source for this set is a human donor with non-small cell lung cancer who had a complete response to radiotherapy plus ipilimumab.

This sequence joins TRBV11-2 and TRBJ2-7, with 9 nucleotides matching TRBD1. Germline-derived CDR1 and CDR2 are SGHAT and FQNNGV. The CDR3 runs to 12 residues. J gave up 6 bases and V 4 bases, and 1 base lay outside the gene matches. CDR3 coding DNA: TGTGCCAGCAGCTCGGACAGGGGCGAGCAGTACGTC. It is translated as CASSSDRGEQYV.

This chain connects TRBV14 to TRBJ1-2; 9 bases line up with TRBD1. V was pared by 5 bases and J by 6 bases, with 10 bases of the junction left unmatched. The CDR3 covers 15 residues. Germline CDR1 reads SGHDN; CDR2 reads FVKESK. The CDR3 protein is CASSETGQGSHGYTF. The CDR3 nucleotides are TGTGCCAGCAGCGAGACGGGACAGGGTAGCCATGGCTACACCTTC.

V gene TRBV18 combines with J gene TRBJ1-4, with D maybe TRBD1 (5 bases). The CDR3 covers 15 residues. From germline, CDR1 is KGHSH and CDR2 LQKENI. Trimming removed 2 bases from V and 7 bases from J, with 14 bases in between. This chain's CDR3 is CASSPGRVQGEKLFF. The CDR3 DNA sequence: TGTGCCAGCTCACCAGGCAGGGTTCAGGGTGAAAAACTGTTTTTT. The full variable domain, with the rest looked up from reference TRBV18 and TRBJ1-4, is NAGVMQNPRHLVRRRGQEARLRCSPMKGHSHVYWYRQLPEEGLKFMVYLQKENIIDESGMPKERFSAEFPKEGPSILRIQQVVRGDSAAYFCASSPGRVQGEKLFFGSGTQLSVL.

The V call is TRBV25-1, the J call TRBJ2-1; maybe TRBD2 (6 bases). Germline lookup yields CDR1 MGHDK and CDR2 SYGVNS. The CDR3 runs to 13 residues. The V gene lost 6 bases and the J gene lost 9 bases, with 15 bases spanning the gap. CDR3: CASRREDPSEQFF. CDR3 bases: TGTGCCAGCAGGAGGGAGGACCCCAGTGAGCAGTTCTTC.

J is TRBJ1-3 and V is TRBV9; TRBD1 might be the D (5 bases). The germline V and J ends were trimmed by 4 bases and 4 bases, with 15 bases remaining between them. This CDR3 has 15 amino acids. Germline CDR1 is SGDLS and CDR2 is YYNGEE. In nucleotides, the CDR3 is TGTGCCAGCAGCCCACGGAATCAGGGAGGAAACACCATATATTTT. The encoded protein is CASSPRNQGGNTIYF.

This clone was seen once. The chain joins TRBV25-1 to TRBJ1-2; no reliable D call. Trimming took off 3 bases at V and 3 bases at J, with 11 bases between the two ends. Germline lookup yields CDR1 MGHDK and CDR2 SYGVNS. The CDR3 spans 14 residues. The CDR3 is CASSESGSYYGYTF. CDR3 nucleotides: TGTGCCAGCAGTGAGTCTGGGAGCTACTATGGCTACACCTTC.

The chain employs TRBV7-9 and TRBJ2-7; tentative D call: TRBD1 (6 bases). Germline V lookup: CDR1 SEHNR, CDR2 FQNEAQ (reference sequence). The CDR3 has 15 amino acids. The V and J ends lost 2 bases and 7 bases respectively, with 18 bases between them. The CDR3 is CASSLIELGAGEQYF. In nucleotides, the CDR3 is TGTGCCAGCAGCTTAATTGAGTTGGGGGCTGGGGAGCAGTACTTC. Filled out from reference TRBV7-9 and TRBJ2-7, the complete variable domain reads DTGVSQNPRHKITKRGQNVTFRCDPISEHNRLYWYRQTLGQGPEFLTYFQNEAQLEKSRLLSDRFSAERPKGSFSTLEIQRTEQGDSAMYLCASSLIELGAGEQYFGPGTRLTVT.

The chain links TRBV6-5 to TRBJ1-1; a possible D gene is TRBD1 (6 bases). V was pared by 6 bases and J by 5 bases, with 13 bases between. This CDR3 region has 13 residues. Germline-derived CDR1 and CDR2 are MNHEY and SVGAGI. CDR3 sequence reads: CASSSKGETEAFF. The CDR3 coding sequence is TGTGCCAGCAGCTCCAAGGGGGAAACTGAAGCTTTCTTT.

CDR3 nucleotide sequence: TGTGCCAGCAGCTCCTCCTACCCGAACACTGAAGCTTTCTTT. This translates into CASSSSYPNTEAFF. The rearrangement joins TRBV7-2 to TRBJ1-1; D call uncertain. The CDR3 length is 14 residues. The V end lost 4 bases, the J end lost 1 base, and 10 bases lay between the germline ends. Germline V gives CDR1 SGHTA, CDR2 FQGNSA.

The rearrangement joins TRBV15 to TRBJ1-2; a weak D match, TRBD1 (6 bases). Germline V gene sequence: CDR1 LNHNV, CDR2 YYDKDF (reference sequence). Deletions cut 5 bases from V and 5 bases from J, with 12 bases between. This CDR3 comprises 13 residues. CDR3 nucleotide sequence: TGTGCCACCAGCCAGGACAGAGTGTATGGCTACACCTTC. Encoded protein: CATSQDRVYGYTF.

The chain uses TRBV4-2 and TRBJ2-2; D possibly corresponds to TRBD2 (5 bases). Looked up from germline, CDR1 is LGHNA and CDR2 is YNFKEQ. V was shortened by 1 base and J by 4 bases, with 10 bases between the two germline ends. The CDR3 has 15 residues. This chain's CDR3 is CASSQVEGGTGELFF. CDR3 DNA sequence: TGTGCCAGCAGCCAAGTAGAGGGCGGCACCGGGGAGCTGTTTTTT.

As concerns this clone: This CDR3 is also generated by other DNA sequences in the sample. This chain uses TRBV7-2 with TRBJ2-7, with D unresolved. Trimming removed 5 bases from V and 7 bases from J, with 12 bases in between. CDR1 and CDR2 (germline): SGHTA, FQGNSA. The CDR3 covers 12 residues. CDR3 in DNA: TGTGCCAGCAGCCTAGGAGTTGGGGAGCAGTACGTC. Its protein is CASSLGVGEQYV.

The chain's CDR3 is CASNAGGRRRSYNEQFF. CDR3 DNA sequence: TGTGCCAGCAATGCGGGAGGCCGGCGTCGGTCCTACAATGAGCAGTTCTTC. The rearrangement uses TRBV11-2 and TRBJ2-1; TRBD2 aligns across 8 bases. V shed 7 bases, J shed 1 base, and the junction held 12 bases outside the gene matches. The CDR3 has 17 residues. Germline V gives CDR1 SGHAT, CDR2 FQNNGV.

The V call is TRBV18, the J call TRBJ2-1; tentatively, D is TRBD2 (5 bases). Looked up from germline, CDR1 is KGHSH and CDR2 is LQKENI. Between the trimmed V and J ends, which lost 3 bases and 10 bases, there was a span of 10 bases. There are 12 residues in the CDR3. The CDR3 loop is CASSPDRREQFF. The CDR3 DNA sequence: TGTGCCAGCTCACCGGACCGGAGGGAGCAGTTCTTC. Complete variable domain (other parts from reference TRBV18 and TRBJ2-1): NAGVMQNPRHLVRRRGQEARLRCSPMKGHSHVYWYRQLPEEGLKFMVYLQKENIIDESGMPKERFSAEFPKEGPSILRIQQVVRGDSAAYFCASSPDRREQFFGPGTRLTVL.